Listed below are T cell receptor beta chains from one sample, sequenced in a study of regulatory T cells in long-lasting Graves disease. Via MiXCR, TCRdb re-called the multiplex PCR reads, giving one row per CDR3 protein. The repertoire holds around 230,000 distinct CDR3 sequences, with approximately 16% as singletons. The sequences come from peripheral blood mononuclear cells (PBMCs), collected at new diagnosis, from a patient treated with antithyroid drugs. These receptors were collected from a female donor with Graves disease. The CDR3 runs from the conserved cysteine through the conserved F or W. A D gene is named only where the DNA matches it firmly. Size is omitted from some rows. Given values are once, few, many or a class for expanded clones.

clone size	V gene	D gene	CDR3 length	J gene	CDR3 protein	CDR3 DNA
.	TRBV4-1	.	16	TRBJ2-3	CASSQGLLGGTDTQYF	TGCGCCAGCAGCCAAGGACTCCTCGGGGGCACAGATACGCAGTATTTT
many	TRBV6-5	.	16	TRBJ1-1	CASSYSGLRGDTEAFF	TGTGCCAGCAGTTACTCGGGCCTTCGTGGGGACACTGAAGCTTTCTTT
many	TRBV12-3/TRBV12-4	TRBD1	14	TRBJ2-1	CASSLEQGIDEQFF	TGTGCCAGCAGTTTAGAACAGGGGATCGATGAGCAGTTCTTC
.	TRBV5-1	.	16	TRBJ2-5	CASSLEGGGQQETQYF	TGCGCCAGCAGCTTGGAGGGAGGGGGCCAGCAAGAGACCCAGTACTTC
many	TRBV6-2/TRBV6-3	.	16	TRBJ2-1	CASSYSLLEAYNEQFF	TGTGCCAGCAGTTACTCGCTCCTAGAGGCCTACAATGAGCAGTTCTTC
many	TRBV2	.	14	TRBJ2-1	CASTPVSSYNEQFF	TGTGCCAGCACCCCGGTAAGCTCCTACAATGAGCAGTTCTTC
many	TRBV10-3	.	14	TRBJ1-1	CAIRLGQAETEAFF	TGTGCCATCAGACTGGGGCAGGCCGAAACTGAAGCTTTCTTT
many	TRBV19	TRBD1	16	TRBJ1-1	CASRGTVGQGGPEAFF	TGTGCCAGTAGGGGTACGGTGGGACAGGGGGGGCCTGAAGCTTTCTTT
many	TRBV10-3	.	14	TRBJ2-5	CAISEWQTQETQYF	TGTGCCATCAGTGAATGGCAGACCCAAGAGACCCAGTACTTC
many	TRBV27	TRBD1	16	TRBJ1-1	CASSYDRGRMGTEAFF	TGTGCCAGCAGTTATGACAGGGGGCGGATGGGGACTGAAGCTTTCTTT
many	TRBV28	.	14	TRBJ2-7	CASTPGGGLLEQYF	TGTGCCAGCACGCCCGGCGGGGGCCTCTTGGAGCAGTACTTC
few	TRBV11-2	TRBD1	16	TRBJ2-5	CASSPGPRTGRETQYF	TGTGCCAGCAGCCCCGGACCCCGGACAGGTCGAGAGACCCAGTACTTC
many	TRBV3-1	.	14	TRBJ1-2	CASSPDGATYGYTF	TGTGCCAGCAGTCCGGACGGTGCTACCTATGGCTACACCTTC
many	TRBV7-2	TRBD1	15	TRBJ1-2	CASSPEGTESYGYTF	TGTGCCAGCAGCCCAGAAGGGACAGAGTCCTATGGCTACACCTTC
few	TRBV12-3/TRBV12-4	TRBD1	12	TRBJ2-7	CASSFRQGEQYF	TGTGCCAGCAGTTTCCGACAGGGAGAGCAGTACTTC
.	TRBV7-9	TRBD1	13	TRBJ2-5	CASSNTGGETQYF	TGTGCCAGCAGCAACACAGGGGGAGAGACCCAGTACTTC
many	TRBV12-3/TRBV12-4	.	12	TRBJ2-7	CASSLDLYEQYF	TGTGCCAGCAGCCTAGATCTCTACGAGCAGTACTTC
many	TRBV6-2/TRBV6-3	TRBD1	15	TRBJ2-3	CASRAQGMYTDTQYF	TGTGCCAGCAGGGCACAGGGGATGTACACAGATACGCAGTATTTT
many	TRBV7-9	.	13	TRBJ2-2	CASSFYNTGELFF	TGTGCCAGCAGCTTCTACAACACCGGGGAGCTGTTTTTT
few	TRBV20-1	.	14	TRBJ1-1	CSARVGTKNTEAFF	TGCAGTGCTAGAGTTGGGACAAAGAACACTGAAGCTTTCTTT
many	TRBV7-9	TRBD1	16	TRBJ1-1	CASSLGRAGGDTEAFF	TGTGCCAGCAGCTTAGGAAGGGCAGGGGGGGACACTGAAGCTTTCTTT
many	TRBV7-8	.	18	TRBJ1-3	CASSLRHARKSSGNTIYF	TGTGCCAGCAGCTTGAGGCACGCGAGAAAAAGCTCTGGAAACACCATATATTTT
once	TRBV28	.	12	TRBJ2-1	CVSSPPINEQFF	TGTGTCAGCAGTCCCCCCATTAATGAGCAGTTCTTC
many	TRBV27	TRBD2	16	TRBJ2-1	CASGPSGMVSYNEQFF	TGTGCCAGCGGACCTAGCGGGATGGTCTCCTACAATGAGCAGTTCTTC
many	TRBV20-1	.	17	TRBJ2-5	CSARQSVALAVFGTQYF	TGCAGTGCTAGACAATCTGTTGCACTAGCTGTATTCGGGACCCAGTACTTC
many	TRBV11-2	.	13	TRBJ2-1	CASSVEIADEQFF	TGTGCCAGCAGCGTAGAGATAGCCGATGAGCAGTTCTTC
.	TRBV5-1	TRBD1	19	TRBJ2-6	CASSLGLGTGRSGANVLTF	TGTGCCAGCAGCTTGGGTCTAGGGACAGGACGGTCTGGGGCCAACGTCCTGACTTTC